A selection of T cell receptor beta chains follows, all from one sample in a study of cytomegalovirus exposure and HLA in healthy donors. The repertoire was sequenced with immunoSEQ multiplex PCR; TCRdb's copy has only in-frame clones and lacks some. The sample has roughly 140,000 clones, around three quarters seen once. The sequenced sample was PBMCs. These receptors were obtained from a middle-aged man in good health and CMV-seronegative. CDR3s include the opening cysteine and the closing phenylalanine or tryptophan. The D gene is left open where the match is weak. Size tells how often a clone was seen (once, few, many) or the class of an expanded clone, and some rows leave it out.

V gene: TRBV5-1; D gene: TRBD1; clone size: .; J gene: TRBJ1-2; CDR3 DNA: TGCGCCAGCAGCTTTGGACAGGGGTACTTCGGCTACACCTTC; CDR3 protein: CASSFGQGYFGYTF
V gene: TRBV28; D gene: .; clone size: .; J gene: TRBJ1-5; CDR3 DNA: TGTGCCAGCAGTTTATACCACAGGTTGGATGGTCAGCCCCAGCATTTT; CDR3 protein: CASSLYHRLDGQPQHF
V gene: TRBV7-9; D gene: TRBD2; clone size: .; J gene: TRBJ2-7; CDR3 DNA: TGTGCCAGCAGCTGGGGACTAGCGGGAGTGTCCCCCTACGAGCAGTACTTC; CDR3 protein: CASSWGLAGVSPYEQYF
V gene: TRBV9; D gene: TRBD1; clone size: .; J gene: TRBJ1-2; CDR3 DNA: TGTGCCAGCAGCGTAGCGCCAGGGGGGAGTGGCTACACCTTC; CDR3 protein: CASSVAPGGSGYTF
V gene: TRBV12-5; D gene: TRBD1; clone size: few; J gene: TRBJ1-5; CDR3 DNA: TGTGCTAGTGGTTTGGGGGACAGCTTCAATCAGCCCCAGCATTTT; CDR3 protein: CASGLGDSFNQPQHF
V gene: TRBV9; D gene: TRBD1; clone size: .; J gene: TRBJ1-4; CDR3 DNA: TGTGCCAGCAGCCCCTCGGGACAGTTTAATGAAAAACTGTTTTTT; CDR3 protein: CASSPSGQFNEKLFF
V gene: TRBV29-1; D gene: .; clone size: .; J gene: TRBJ2-7; CDR3 DNA: TGCAGCGTTTTGGGTGAGGACAGCAACTACGAGCAGTACTTC; CDR3 protein: CSVLGEDSNYEQYF
V gene: TRBV6-4; D gene: TRBD1; clone size: .; J gene: TRBJ1-6; CDR3 DNA: TGTGCCAGCAGTCGGGACAGTAATTCACCCCTCCACTTT; CDR3 protein: CASSRDSNSPLHF
V gene: TRBV5-1; D gene: TRBD2; clone size: .; J gene: TRBJ2-1; CDR3 DNA: TGCGCCAGCAGCTTAAGCGGGGGCGTCAGCGATGAGCAGTTCTTC; CDR3 protein: CASSLSGGVSDEQFF
V gene: TRBV6-1; D gene: .; clone size: .; J gene: TRBJ1-6; CDR3 DNA: TGTGCCAGCAGTGAAGACAGCCTCAGGCCCCTCCACTTT; CDR3 protein: CASSEDSLRPLHF
V gene: TRBV7-2; D gene: TRBD2; clone size: few; J gene: TRBJ2-3; CDR3 DNA: TGTGCCAGCACCTTTGGACTAGCGGGAGACACGCAGTATTTT; CDR3 protein: CASTFGLAGDTQYF
V gene: TRBV19; D gene: .; clone size: .; J gene: TRBJ1-2; CDR3 DNA: TGTGCCAGTAGTATAGATCGTGAGGGCGGCTACACCTTC; CDR3 protein: CASSIDREGGYTF
V gene: TRBV4-1; D gene: TRBD2; clone size: once; J gene: TRBJ2-5; CDR3 DNA: TGCGCCAGCAGCCAGTCTCGGGGGGGGGTCCAGTACTTC; CDR3 protein: CASSQSRGGVQYF
V gene: TRBV5-6; D gene: TRBD1; clone size: .; J gene: TRBJ2-3; CDR3 DNA: TGTGCCAGCAGCTTCGACAGGGCCGAAGCAGATACGCAGTATTTT; CDR3 protein: CASSFDRAEADTQYF
V gene: TRBV10-3; D gene: .; clone size: .; J gene: TRBJ2-7; CDR3 DNA: TGTGCCATCAGACCGGGACTCGACACCTACGAGCAGTACTTC; CDR3 protein: CAIRPGLDTYEQYF
V gene: TRBV6-5; D gene: TRBD1; clone size: .; J gene: TRBJ2-7; CDR3 DNA: TGTGCCAGCAGTCACCCGGACAGGGGGCATGGCGAGCAGTACTTC; CDR3 protein: CASSHPDRGHGEQYF
V gene: TRBV5-4; D gene: TRBD1; clone size: few; J gene: TRBJ1-2; CDR3 DNA: TGTGCCAGCAGCTCTACCGGGACAGGCAGGGGCTACACCTTC; CDR3 protein: CASSSTGTGRGYTF
V gene: TRBV7-6; D gene: TRBD2; clone size: once; J gene: TRBJ2-5; CDR3 DNA: TGTGCCAGCAGCTCGGGTCGCACTAGCGGGGTAGCAGAAGAGACCCAGTACTTC; CDR3 protein: CASSSGRTSGVAEETQYF
V gene: TRBV6-5; D gene: .; clone size: .; J gene: TRBJ2-7; CDR3 DNA: TGTGCCAGCAGTGGGGGCAGGGCTTACGAGCAGTACTTC; CDR3 protein: CASSGGRAYEQYF
V gene: TRBV14; D gene: .; clone size: .; J gene: TRBJ1-2; CDR3 DNA: TGTGCCAGCAGCGTCGGGGGTGTTAACTATGGCTACACCTTC; CDR3 protein: CASSVGGVNYGYTF
V gene: TRBV4-1; D gene: TRBD1; clone size: .; J gene: TRBJ2-5; CDR3 DNA: TGCGCCAGCAGCCAAGTGCTTCGGACAGGCGAGACCCAGTACTTC; CDR3 protein: CASSQVLRTGETQYF
V gene: TRBV7-9; D gene: TRBD1; clone size: once; J gene: TRBJ1-4; CDR3 DNA: TGTGCCAGCAGCACAGGGGTCACTAATGAAAAACTGTTTTTT; CDR3 protein: CASSTGVTNEKLFF
V gene: TRBV5-1; D gene: .; clone size: .; J gene: TRBJ1-2; CDR3 DNA: TGCGCCAGCAGCTTGGAACGGGGACTTAACTATGGCTACACCTTC; CDR3 protein: CASSLERGLNYGYTF
V gene: TRBV28; D gene: TRBD1; clone size: .; J gene: TRBJ1-2; CDR3 DNA: TGTGCCACAAACAGGGGCCCGTCGGATGGCTACACCTTC; CDR3 protein: CATNRGPSDGYTF
V gene: TRBV5-4; D gene: .; clone size: once; J gene: TRBJ2-2; CDR3 DNA: TGTGCCAGCAGCTTGGCCGGTCGGGGGGCGCCGACCGGGGAGCTGTTTTTT; CDR3 protein: CASSLAGRGAPTGELFF
V gene: TRBV5-4; D gene: TRBD1; clone size: .; J gene: TRBJ1-1; CDR3 DNA: TGTGCCAGCAGCTTGGCCAGACAGGGCCCGAACACTGAAGCTTTCTTT; CDR3 protein: CASSLARQGPNTEAFF
V gene: TRBV5-1; D gene: .; clone size: .; J gene: TRBJ1-3; CDR3 DNA: TGCGCCAGCAGACAGGAGGGTTTCGTCGGAAACACCATATATTTT; CDR3 protein: CASRQEGFVGNTIYF
V gene: TRBV29-1; D gene: .; clone size: once; J gene: TRBJ2-2; CDR3 DNA: TGCAGCGTTGAAGATCCCGTCACCGGGGAGCTGCTTTTT; CDR3 protein: CSVEDPVTGELLF
V gene: TRBV6-4; D gene: TRBD2; clone size: few; J gene: TRBJ2-3; CDR3 DNA: TGTGCCAGCAGCTTGACTAGCGGAAGCACAGATACGCAGTATTTT; CDR3 protein: CASSLTSGSTDTQYF
V gene: TRBV29-1; D gene: TRBD1; clone size: few; J gene: TRBJ2-5; CDR3 DNA: TGCAGCGTCCGTCGACAGGGGGCCGAGACCCAGTACTTC; CDR3 protein: CSVRRQGAETQYF
V gene: TRBV4-1; D gene: .; clone size: .; J gene: TRBJ1-2; CDR3 DNA: TGCGCCAGCAGCCACGGTCGTCCGCTCGACAGGCCTTATGGCTACACCTTC; CDR3 protein: CASSHGRPLDRPYGYTF
V gene: TRBV7-7; D gene: .; clone size: once; J gene: TRBJ2-1; CDR3 DNA: TGTGCCAGCAGCGCAGGGACTGCAGGTGAGCAGTTCTTC; CDR3 protein: CASSAGTAGEQFF
V gene: TRBV4-2; D gene: TRBD1; clone size: .; J gene: TRBJ2-1; CDR3 DNA: TGTGCCAGCAGGCACTCCCGGACAGGGGACTACAATGAGCAGTTCTTC; CDR3 protein: CASRHSRTGDYNEQFF